This is a list of T cell receptor beta chains from one sample in a study of T-cell memory formation after mild COVID-19. Each CDR3 protein is one row after TCRdb ran MiXCR on the 5' RACE reads. The sample has 95,000 to 120,000 distinct CDR3 sequences, 15% to 20% seen once. The sample consisted of PBMCs or a T cell subset sorted from them (not recorded which). The source is a man younger than 35 who had mild COVID-19 (a few samples of this study predate the infection). Cell type and time point are not known. The CDR3 runs from the conserved cysteine through the conserved F or W. D genes are given only for firm matches. Some rows mark clone size as missing; the rest say once, few, many or name a class of expanded clone.

J gene: TRBJ1-1; V gene: TRBV20-1; D gene: .; CDR3 length: 14; clone size: .; CDR3 protein: CSARSRVTGTEAFF; CDR3 DNA: TGCAGTGCTAGATCTCGGGTCACAGGCACTGAAGCTTTCTTT
J gene: TRBJ2-1; V gene: TRBV6-4; D gene: .; CDR3 length: 14; clone size: .; CDR3 protein: CASSDSTGAEEQFF; CDR3 DNA: TGTGCCAGCAGTGACTCGACTGGGGCGGAGGAGCAGTTCTTC
J gene: TRBJ2-5; V gene: TRBV5-1; D gene: TRBD1; CDR3 length: 15; clone size: few; CDR3 protein: CASSLAGTGGETQYF; CDR3 DNA: TGCGCCAGCAGCTTGGCCGGGACAGGGGGCGAGACCCAGTACTTC
J gene: TRBJ1-5; V gene: TRBV5-4; D gene: .; CDR3 length: 13; clone size: .; CDR3 protein: CASSFGQDQPQHF; CDR3 DNA: TGTGCCAGCAGCTTCGGACAAGACCAGCCCCAGCATTTT
J gene: TRBJ2-7; V gene: TRBV5-1; D gene: .; CDR3 length: 13; clone size: .; CDR3 protein: CASSPDPTYEQYF; CDR3 DNA: TGCGCCAGCAGCCCAGATCCAACTTACGAGCAGTACTTC
J gene: TRBJ2-1; V gene: TRBV25-1; D gene: TRBD2; CDR3 length: 16; clone size: .; CDR3 protein: CASSEWGSGGYNEQFF; CDR3 DNA: TGTGCCAGCAGTGAATGGGGCAGCGGGGGGTACAATGAGCAGTTCTTC
J gene: TRBJ2-5; V gene: TRBV19; D gene: TRBD1; CDR3 length: 14; clone size: few; CDR3 protein: CATGDRGFGETQYF; CDR3 DNA: TGTGCCACGGGGGACAGGGGGTTCGGAGAGACCCAGTACTTC
J gene: TRBJ1-3; V gene: TRBV5-5; D gene: .; CDR3 length: 16; clone size: .; CDR3 protein: CASSSGQPHSGNTIYF; CDR3 DNA: TGTGCCAGCAGCTCCGGGCAGCCCCATTCTGGAAACACCATATATTTT
J gene: TRBJ2-5; V gene: TRBV10-3; D gene: .; CDR3 length: 14; clone size: few; CDR3 protein: CAISERNLQETQYF; CDR3 DNA: TGTGCCATCAGTGAACGGAACCTTCAAGAGACCCAGTACTTC
J gene: TRBJ1-2; V gene: TRBV5-6; D gene: .; CDR3 length: 12; clone size: many; CDR3 protein: CASSLTVYGYTF; CDR3 DNA: TGTGCCAGCAGCTTAACCGTATATGGCTACACCTTC
J gene: TRBJ2-1; V gene: TRBV7-9; D gene: .; CDR3 length: 12; clone size: few; CDR3 protein: CASSLTGTLGAF; CDR3 DNA: TGTGCCAGCAGCTTAACCGGGACCTTAGGGGCTTTC
J gene: TRBJ2-3; V gene: TRBV6-6; D gene: TRBD2; CDR3 length: 15; clone size: few; CDR3 protein: CASSYSPSGGTRTYF; CDR3 DNA: TGTGCCAGCAGTTACTCGCCTAGCGGGGGAACCCGAACGTATTTT
J gene: TRBJ2-2; V gene: TRBV5-1; D gene: TRBD1; CDR3 length: 17; clone size: few; CDR3 protein: CASSPRGAGGHTGELFF; CDR3 DNA: TGCGCCAGCAGCCCCCGAGGGGCAGGGGGCCACACCGGGGAGCTGTTTTTT
J gene: TRBJ2-3; V gene: TRBV24-1; D gene: TRBD2; CDR3 length: 15; clone size: .; CDR3 protein: CATSDWGGNTDTQYF; CDR3 DNA: TGTGCCACCAGTGATTGGGGAGGGAACACAGATACGCAGTATTTT
J gene: TRBJ2-7; V gene: TRBV5-1; D gene: .; CDR3 length: 13; clone size: few; CDR3 protein: CASRLGPDDEQYF; CDR3 DNA: TGCGCCAGCAGACTTGGGCCCGACGACGAGCAGTACTTC
J gene: TRBJ2-3; V gene: TRBV9; D gene: .; CDR3 length: 15; clone size: .; CDR3 protein: CASSVGVGAADTQYF; CDR3 DNA: TGTGCCAGCAGCGTAGGAGTGGGGGCCGCAGATACGCAGTATTTT
J gene: TRBJ2-5; V gene: TRBV12-5; D gene: TRBD1; CDR3 length: 16; clone size: .; CDR3 protein: CASGLDLGQTGETQYF; CDR3 DNA: TGTGCTAGTGGTTTGGACCTGGGACAGACTGGGGAGACCCAGTACTTC
J gene: TRBJ2-5; V gene: TRBV4-3; D gene: .; CDR3 length: 13; clone size: many; CDR3 protein: CASSRREKETQYF; CDR3 DNA: TGCGCCAGCAGCCGGAGAGAGAAAGAGACCCAGTACTTC
J gene: TRBJ2-3; V gene: TRBV28; D gene: TRBD2; CDR3 length: 16; clone size: .; CDR3 protein: CASNGRRGGVWDTQYF; CDR3 DNA: TGTGCCAGCAATGGTCGCCGCGGGGGGGTTTGGGATACGCAGTATTTT
J gene: TRBJ1-1; V gene: TRBV7-6; D gene: TRBD1; CDR3 length: 13; clone size: .; CDR3 protein: CASSVDRVAEAFF; CDR3 DNA: TGTGCCAGCAGCGTAGACAGGGTAGCTGAAGCTTTCTTT
J gene: TRBJ1-6; V gene: TRBV4-1; D gene: TRBD1; CDR3 length: 15; clone size: .; CDR3 protein: CASSQEGQGNSPLHF; CDR3 DNA: TGCGCCAGCAGCCAAGAGGGACAGGGTAATTCACCCCTCCACTTT
J gene: TRBJ2-7; V gene: TRBV23-1; D gene: TRBD2; CDR3 length: 8; clone size: few; CDR3 protein: CPGRDLYF; CDR3 DNA: TGCCCGGGGAGGGATCTGTACTTC
J gene: TRBJ2-1; V gene: TRBV7-2; D gene: .; CDR3 length: 15; clone size: few; CDR3 protein: CASSTGTSSNNEQFF; CDR3 DNA: TGTGCCAGCAGTACCGGGACTTCCTCGAACAATGAGCAGTTCTTC
J gene: TRBJ2-1; V gene: TRBV20-1; D gene: TRBD2; CDR3 length: 15; clone size: .; CDR3 protein: CSARSLAGGINEQFF; CDR3 DNA: TGCAGTGCTAGAAGTCTAGCGGGTGGGATCAATGAGCAGTTCTTC
J gene: TRBJ2-3; V gene: TRBV7-3; D gene: .; CDR3 length: 13; clone size: .; CDR3 protein: CASSQELADTQYF; CDR3 DNA: TGTGCCAGCAGCCAAGAACTAGCAGATACGCAGTATTTT
J gene: TRBJ2-2; V gene: TRBV7-2; D gene: TRBD2; CDR3 length: 16; clone size: .; CDR3 protein: CASSFSGGAGTGELFF; CDR3 DNA: TGTGCCAGCAGCTTTAGCGGGGGGGCCGGCACCGGGGAGCTGTTTTTT
J gene: TRBJ2-5; V gene: TRBV15; D gene: .; CDR3 length: 14; clone size: few; CDR3 protein: CATSRANEPETQYF; CDR3 DNA: TGTGCCACCAGCAGGGCCAACGAGCCAGAGACCCAGTACTTC
J gene: TRBJ1-1; V gene: TRBV29-1; D gene: .; CDR3 length: 13; clone size: many; CDR3 protein: CSVQDSMNTEAFF; CDR3 DNA: TGCAGCGTTCAGGACTCCATGAACACTGAAGCTTTCTTT
J gene: TRBJ1-1; V gene: TRBV6-1; D gene: .; CDR3 length: 13; clone size: .; CDR3 protein: CASSGDRNTEAFF; CDR3 DNA: TGTGCCAGCAGTGGTGACAGGAACACTGAAGCTTTCTTT
J gene: TRBJ2-5; V gene: TRBV9; D gene: TRBD2; CDR3 length: 16; clone size: few; CDR3 protein: CASSVASGGAEETQYF; CDR3 DNA: TGTGCCAGCAGCGTAGCTAGCGGGGGGGCAGAAGAGACCCAGTACTTC
J gene: TRBJ2-3; V gene: TRBV5-4; D gene: TRBD2; CDR3 length: 15; clone size: .; CDR3 protein: CASSLTSGRPSTQYF; CDR3 DNA: TGTGCCAGCAGCCTGACTAGCGGGCGGCCCAGTACGCAGTATTTT
J gene: TRBJ2-3; V gene: TRBV12-5; D gene: TRBD2; CDR3 length: 19; clone size: .; CDR3 protein: CASGTTTSGGAQFINTQYF; CDR3 DNA: TGTGCTAGTGGTACGACGACTAGCGGGGGGGCCCAATTCATAAATACGCAGTATTTT
J gene: TRBJ2-5; V gene: TRBV10-3; D gene: TRBD1; CDR3 length: 12; clone size: few; CDR3 protein: CATRQGQETQYF; CDR3 DNA: TGTGCCACAAGACAGGGGCAAGAGACCCAGTACTTC
J gene: TRBJ1-1; V gene: TRBV7-9; D gene: .; CDR3 length: 13; clone size: few; CDR3 protein: CASSFLPGSEAFF; CDR3 DNA: TGTGCCAGCAGCTTCCTCCCAGGCTCTGAAGCTTTCTTT
J gene: TRBJ1-6; V gene: TRBV7-2; D gene: .; CDR3 length: 13; clone size: few; CDR3 protein: CASSLMTGSPLHF; CDR3 DNA: TGTGCCAGCTCACTTATGACTGGGTCACCCCTCCACTTT
J gene: TRBJ2-6; V gene: TRBV4-2; D gene: .; CDR3 length: 17; clone size: .; CDR3 protein: CASSQDPGSSGANVLTF; CDR3 DNA: TGTGCCAGCAGCCAAGATCCAGGCAGCTCTGGGGCCAACGTCCTGACTTTC
J gene: TRBJ2-3; V gene: TRBV5-1; D gene: .; CDR3 length: 17; clone size: few; CDR3 protein: CASSLEPSPSATDTQYF; CDR3 DNA: TGCGCCAGCAGCTTGGAGCCTAGCCCTTCGGCCACAGATACGCAGTATTTT
J gene: TRBJ1-4; V gene: TRBV25-1; D gene: .; CDR3 length: 12; clone size: once; CDR3 protein: CASSEVREKLFF; CDR3 DNA: TGTGCCAGCAGTGAAGTTCGAGAAAAACTGTTTTTT
J gene: TRBJ2-4; V gene: TRBV28; D gene: .; CDR3 length: 15; clone size: few; CDR3 protein: CASSPGTRAKNIQYF; CDR3 DNA: TGTGCCAGCAGTCCGGGTACGAGGGCCAAAAACATTCAGTACTTC
J gene: TRBJ1-2; V gene: TRBV4-2; D gene: .; CDR3 length: 12; clone size: .; CDR3 protein: CASSQARGRRTF; CDR3 DNA: TGTGCCAGCAGCCAAGCCCGCGGTCGGAGGACCTTC